The 9 T cell receptor beta chains below all came from one sample that was sequenced in a study of Ad26.COV2.S vaccination and SARS-CoV-2 variants. Repertoires were generated with immunoSEQ multiplex PCR, while TCRdb's copy carries only in-frame clones and drops some. The sample shows 250,000 to 300,000 clones, over 75% of them seen only once. As to treatment: 19 received Ad26.COV2.S at low or high dose, single or two shots; 5 received placebo; per-sample allocation not given. Following the first vaccine or placebo injection, samples were taken on day 63. Source: peripheral blood, taken in a trial of Ad26.COV2.S vaccine versus placebo. The source is a person between 18 and 65 years old who received the Ad26.COV2.S COVID-19 vaccine or a placebo.

CDR3 bases: TGTGCCAGCAGACTTGGGACTAGCGGGCGTACCTACAATGAGCAGTTCTTC. Translation gives CASRLGTSGRTYNEQFF. The chain has TRBV6-7 and TRBJ2-1; 12 bases match TRBD2. TRBV6-7 is labeled an ORF, and its function is uncertain. V lost 6 bases to trimming and J lost 2 bases; unmatched junction nucleotides: 8. The CDR3 extends over 17 amino acids.

This chain joins TRBV3-1 (or the pseudogene TRBV3-2) and TRBJ2-1; D is uncertain. The CDR3 is made up of 15 amino acids. V lost 5 bases and J 0 bases, leaving 11 bases between the germline ends. In germline, CDR1 is LGHDT, CDR2 YNNKEL (reference sequence). As DNA, the CDR3 is TGTGCCAGCAGCGGTGACCTTTACTCCTACAATGAGCAGTTCTTC. It encodes CASSGDLYSYNEQFF.

The CDR3 sequence: CASSEAGAGAYEQYF. In nucleotides, the CDR3 is TGTGCCAGCAGTGAGGCGGGAGCTGGGGCGTACGAGCAGTACTTC. The rearrangement links TRBV6-1 to TRBJ2-7; 7 bases align to TRBD2. J was trimmed by 4 bases and V by 3 bases; bases with no gene match: 9. Looked up from germline, CDR1 is MNHNS and CDR2 is SASEGT. The CDR3 sequence is 15 residues long.

The chain carries TRBV6-5 and TRBJ1-2; no definite D call. CDR3 length: 13 amino acids. Trimming took 6 bases from V and 0 from J, leaving 8 bases between them. The germline V gene has CDR1 MNHEY and CDR2 SVGAGI. The CDR3 nucleotides read TGTGCCAGCAGCCAGACGGCTAACTATGGCTACACCTTC. Protein sequence: CASSQTANYGYTF.

The genes are TRBV6-5 and TRBJ1-2; D remains ambiguous. There are 13 residues in the CDR3. V lost 7 bases, J lost 4 bases, and 13 bases lay in between. Germline V lookup: CDR1 MNHEY, CDR2 SVGAGI. The CDR3 sequence: CASTTDGSYGYTF. CDR3 sequence (DNA): TGTGCCAGCACCACCGACGGGTCCTATGGCTACACCTTC.

This chain links TRBV5-6 with TRBJ2-1; D gene ambiguous. Trimming cost V 1 base and J 4 bases, with 15 bases left between them. Looked up from germline, CDR1 is SGHDT and CDR2 is YYEEEE. This CDR3 is built from 16 residues. The CDR3 DNA reads TGTGCCAGCAGCTTGTATGCGGTAGTAGTGTACAATGAGCAGTTCTTC. The encoded protein is CASSLYAVVVYNEQFF.

The sample holds one count of this clone. Different DNA sequences within this sample yield the same CDR3. The chain joins TRBV3-1 (or the pseudogene TRBV3-2) to TRBJ1-1; D is unclear. In germline, CDR1 is LGHDT, CDR2 YNNKEL (reference sequence). CDR3 size: 12 residues. V was clipped by 1 base and J by 5 bases, with 5 bases between them. Here the CDR3 reads CASSQGVTEAFF. The CDR3 DNA reads as TGTGCCAGCAGCCAAGGGGTAACTGAAGCTTTCTTT.

The chain combines TRBV30 with TRBJ2-6; unclear D gene. Trimming pared 7 bases from V and 4 bases from J, leaving 8 bases between. CDR1 is GTSNPN, CDR2 SVGIG, per germline (reference sequence). The CDR3 is 12 residues long. CDR3 coding DNA: TGTGCCTCCCACACCGGGGCCAACGTCCTGACTTTC. Translation: CASHTGANVLTF.

The gene calls are TRBV28 and TRBJ1-1; a weak D match, TRBD1 (5 bases). Germline loops: CDR1 MDHEN, CDR2 SYDVKM. The CDR3 is 15 amino acids. Trimming pared 7 bases from V and 1 base from J, leaving 16 bases between. In nucleotides, the CDR3 is TGTGCCAGCAACCCATCAGGTAGGGGGAACACTGAAGCTTTCTTT. Protein sequence: CASNPSGRGNTEAFF.